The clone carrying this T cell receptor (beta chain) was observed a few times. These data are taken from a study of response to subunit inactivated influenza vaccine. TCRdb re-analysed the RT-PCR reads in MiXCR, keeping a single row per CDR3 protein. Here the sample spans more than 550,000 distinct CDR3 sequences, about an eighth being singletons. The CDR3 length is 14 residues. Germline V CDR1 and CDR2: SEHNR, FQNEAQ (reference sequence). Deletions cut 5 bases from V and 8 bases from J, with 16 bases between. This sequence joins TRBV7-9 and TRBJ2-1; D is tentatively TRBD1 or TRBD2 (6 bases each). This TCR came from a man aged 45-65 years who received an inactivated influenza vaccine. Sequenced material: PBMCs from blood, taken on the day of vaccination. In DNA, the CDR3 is TGTGCCAGCAGCGCGCCGAGGGGGGTGGATGAGCAGTTCTTC. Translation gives CASSAPRGVDEQFF.